This record looks at one T cell receptor (beta chain) sequence and its context. Clones were sequenced by immunoSEQ multiplex PCR, and TCRdb holds only the in-frame ones, with some missing. The sample has approximately 72,000 clones, 88% seen once; the top ten hold 0.86%. This entry comes from a study of OX40 agonist ivuxolimab in advanced cancers. The V and J ends lost 0 bases and 2 bases respectively, with 14 bases between them. This CDR3 comprises 17 residues. CDR1 and CDR2 (germline): ENHRY, SYGVKD. The rearrangement uses TRBV10-3 and TRBJ2-4, with unresolved D. This sample comprised CD4+ or CD8+ T cells sorted from blood, obtained in a trial of the OX40 agonist ivuxolimab. The origin of this receptor is an adult with an advanced solid tumor such as melanoma, head and neck, liver or kidney cancer. CDR3 DNA sequence: TGTGCCATCAGTGAGTCAGAGGTGAACCCGACCAAAAACATTCAGTACTTC. As protein: CAISESEVNPTKNIQYF.